This section outlines one TCR beta chain sequence together with its context. Antigen unknown. The record originates from a study of OX40 agonist ivuxolimab in advanced cancers. Study-wide context: While on treatment, patients had intravenous ivuxolimab at 0.01 to 10 mg/kg every 2 weeks. Three individuals attained partial responses, comprising one hepatocellular carcinoma case and two cutaneous melanoma cases. Overall study results and limits: Clonal expansion in partial responders at 0.1-3.0 mg/kg ranked among the lowest.

Data came from immunoSEQ multiplex PCR; TCRdb stores just in-frame clones and leaves some out. The profile shows about 65,000 clones, about nine tenths of them singletons. V lost 5 bases, J lost 3 bases, and 16 bases stayed unmatched. The CDR3 consists of 19 residues. Germline V gene data show CDR1 as SGHVS and CDR2 as FQNEAQ. Sequenced material: CD4+ or CD8+ T cells sorted from blood, taken in a trial of the OX40 agonist ivuxolimab. This receptor was taken from an adult with an advanced solid tumor such as melanoma, head and neck, liver or kidney cancer. This chain links TRBV7-8 with TRBJ2-1; the match to TRBD2 covers 10 bases. The CDR3 loop reads CASSPRLAGALVGYNEQFF. CDR3 nucleotide sequence: TGTGCCAGCAGCCCCCGGCTAGCGGGAGCCTTAGTTGGCTACAATGAGCAGTTCTTC.